This is a list of T cell receptor beta chains from one sample in a study of post-analysis software for immune sequencing data. TCRdb reanalysed the PCR reads using MiXCR and keeps one entry per CDR3 protein. The sample lists hundreds of thousands of distinct CDR3 sequences; 40% to 50% were seen once. Sequencing used blood. These receptors were collected from a girl between 5 and 17 years old with multiple sclerosis. The CDR3 runs from the conserved cysteine through the conserved F or W. The D gene is left open where the match is weak. Part of the rows lack a size; the others show once, few, many or a class for expanded clones.

size: many
D: -
V: TRBV7-9
J: TRBJ2-7
CDR3: CASSLGRDYEQYF
DNA: TGCGCCAGCAGCTTGGGCAGGGACTACGAGCAGTACTTC

size: -
D: -
V: TRBV24-1
J: TRBJ1-5
CDR3: CATSEQGDSNQPQHF
DNA: TGTGCCACCAGTGAGCAGGGCGATAGCAATCAGCCCCAGCATTTT

size: -
D: -
V: TRBV12-3/TRBV12-4
J: TRBJ1-2
CDR3: CASRDNRDRGYTF
DNA: TGTGCCAGCAGAGACAACAGGGATCGCGGCTACACCTTC

size: -
D: -
V: TRBV12-3/TRBV12-4
J: TRBJ2-7
CDR3: CASSLSAGALTYEQYF
DNA: TGTGCCAGCAGTTTATCGGCGGGGGCTCTCACCTACGAGCAGTACTTC

size: few
D: TRBD1
V: TRBV9
J: TRBJ2-7
CDR3: CASSPTTGSGSEQYF
DNA: TGTGCCAGCAGCCCCACGACAGGGTCGGGTAGCGAGCAGTACTTC

size: few
D: TRBD1
V: TRBV14
J: TRBJ1-2
CDR3: CASSQMDRVNYGYTF
DNA: TGTGCCAGCAGCCAGATGGACAGGGTTAACTATGGCTACACCTTC

size: -
D: -
V: TRBV4-1
J: TRBJ2-7
CDR3: CASSQGALSDEQYF
DNA: TGCGCCAGCAGCCAGGGGGCCCTTAGCGACGAGCAGTACTTC

size: few
D: -
V: TRBV7-3
J: TRBJ2-1
CDR3: CASSEGVTGEQFF
DNA: TGTGCCAGCTCGGAGGGGGTAACCGGTGAGCAGTTCTTC

size: -
D: -
V: TRBV3-1
J: TRBJ1-1
CDR3: CASSLPTASTEAFF
DNA: TGTGCCAGCAGCTTACCGACAGCGTCGACTGAAGCTTTCTTT

size: few
D: TRBD2
V: TRBV11-2
J: TRBJ2-7
CDR3: CASSRNLAGNTYEQYF
DNA: TGTGCCAGCAGCCGTAACCTAGCGGGGAATACCTACGAGCAGTACTTC

size: -
D: TRBD1
V: TRBV5-1
J: TRBJ2-7
CDR3: CASSLGTGGTYEQYF
DNA: TGCGCCAGCAGCCTGGGGACAGGCGGTACCTACGAGCAGTACTTC

size: once
D: TRBD1
V: TRBV6-5
J: TRBJ2-1
CDR3: CASTGTGGLYNEQFF
DNA: TGTGCCAGCACTGGGACAGGGGGCCTGTACAATGAGCAGTTCTTC

size: -
D: -
V: TRBV6-1
J: TRBJ2-1
CDR3: CASSTRGHNEQFF
DNA: TGTGCCAGCAGTACAAGGGGCCACAATGAGCAGTTCTTC

size: -
D: -
V: TRBV5-1
J: TRBJ2-1
CDR3: CASSLGAGVGGEQFF
DNA: TGCGCCAGCAGCTTGGGAGCAGGGGTCGGTGGAGAGCAGTTCTTC

size: -
D: -
V: TRBV6-5
J: TRBJ1-1
CDR3: CASSIRGYTEAFF
DNA: TGTGCCAGCAGCATCAGGGGTTATACTGAAGCTTTCTTT

size: few
D: TRBD1
V: TRBV6-5
J: TRBJ2-3
CDR3: CASSYGQARTDTQYF
DNA: TGTGCCAGCAGTTACGGACAGGCTCGCACAGATACGCAGTATTTT

size: -
D: -
V: TRBV12-3/TRBV12-4
J: TRBJ1-5
CDR3: CASSHTLLLRGPPNQPQHF
DNA: TGTGCCAGCAGCCATACTCTCCTCCTAAGGGGTCCCCCCAATCAGCCCCAGCATTTT

size: few
D: -
V: TRBV9
J: TRBJ1-6
CDR3: CASSVGQTGTYNSPLHF
DNA: TGTGCCAGCAGCGTAGGCCAAACAGGCACCTATAATTCACCCCTCCACTTT

size: few
D: TRBD2
V: TRBV2
J: TRBJ2-1
CDR3: CASSERGAYNEQFF
DNA: TGTGCCAGCAGTGAGCGGGGGGCCTACAATGAGCAGTTCTTC

size: -
D: -
V: TRBV25-1
J: TRBJ2-1
CDR3: CASSEFVSLQNEQFF
DNA: TGTGCCAGCAGTGAATTTGTCTCGCTGCAGAATGAGCAGTTCTTC

size: few
D: -
V: TRBV12-3/TRBV12-4
J: TRBJ1-1
CDR3: CASSLRGSNTEAFF
DNA: TGTGCCAGCAGTTTGAGGGGTTCCAACACTGAAGCTTTCTTT

size: once
D: -
V: TRBV29-1
J: TRBJ1-2
CDR3: CSVEEIGQPYGCTF
DNA: TGCAGCGTTGAAGAAATAGGACAGCCTTATGGCTGCACCTTC

size: -
D: TRBD1
V: TRBV20-1
J: TRBJ2-1
CDR3: CSADWPGQGQFF
DNA: TGCAGTGCCGATTGGCCGGGACAGGGGCAGTTCTTC

size: -
D: -
V: TRBV29-1
J: TRBJ1-2
CDR3: CSSWGTMGYTF
DNA: TGCAGCTCGTGGGGCACGATGGGGTACACCTTC

size: -
D: -
V: TRBV5-1
J: TRBJ2-1
CDR3: CASSLDTAYNEQFF
DNA: TGCGCCAGCAGCTTGGATACCGCGTACAATGAGCAGTTCTTC

size: -
D: TRBD1
V: TRBV29-1
J: TRBJ2-5
CDR3: CSVELLRDSIVLETQYF
DNA: TGCAGCGTTGAACTTCTCCGGGACAGCATAGTTTTGGAGACCCAGTACTTC

size: -
D: -
V: TRBV12-3/TRBV12-4
J: TRBJ2-3
CDR3: CASSHRPGGTDTQYF
DNA: TGTGCCAGCAGCCACCGCCCCGGCGGCACAGATACGCAGTATTTT

size: -
D: -
V: TRBV7-9
J: TRBJ2-7
CDR3: CASSSRVAYEQYF
DNA: TGTGCCAGCAGCAGCAGGGTGGCCTACGAGCAGTACTTC